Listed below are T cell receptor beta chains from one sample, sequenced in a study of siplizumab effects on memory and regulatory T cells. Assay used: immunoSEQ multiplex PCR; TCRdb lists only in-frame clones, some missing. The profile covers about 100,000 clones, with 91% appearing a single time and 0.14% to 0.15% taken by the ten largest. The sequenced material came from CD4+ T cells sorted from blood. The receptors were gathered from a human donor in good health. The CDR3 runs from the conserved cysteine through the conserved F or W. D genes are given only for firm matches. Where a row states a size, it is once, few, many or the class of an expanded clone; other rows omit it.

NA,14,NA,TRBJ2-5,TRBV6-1,CASSSFDGQETQYF,TGTGCCAGCAGTTCCTTTGACGGCCAAGAGACCCAGTACTTC
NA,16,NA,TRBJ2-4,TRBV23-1,CASSQSFRPCANIQYF,TGCGCCAGCAGTCAATCGTTCAGACCGTGTGCAAACATTCAGTACTTC
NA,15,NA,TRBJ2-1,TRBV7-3,CASALGGSLYNEQFF,TGTGCCAGCGCCCTTGGGGGGTCTTTATACAATGAGCAGTTCTTC
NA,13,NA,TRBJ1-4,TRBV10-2,CASSPETNEKLFF,TGCGCCAGCAGTCCAGAGACTAACGAAAAACTGTTTTTT
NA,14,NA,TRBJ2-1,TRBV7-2,CASSLSVHLNEQFF,TGTGCCAGCAGCTTATCGGTCCACCTCAATGAGCAGTTCTTC
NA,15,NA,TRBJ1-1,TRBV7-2,CASRHKSWDLSEAFF,TGTGCCAGCAGGCACAAATCCTGGGATCTCTCCGAAGCTTTCTTT
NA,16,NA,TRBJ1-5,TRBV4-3,CASSQDTGAKRQPQHF,TGCGCCAGCAGCCAAGATACGGGGGCTAAGCGTCAGCCCCAGCATTTT
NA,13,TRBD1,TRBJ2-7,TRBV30,CAWRTGGSYEQYF,TGTGCCTGGCGGACAGGGGGGTCCTACGAGCAGTACTTC
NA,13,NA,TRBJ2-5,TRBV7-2,CASSYRVQETQYF,TGTGCCAGCAGCTACAGGGTTCAAGAGACCCAGTACTTC
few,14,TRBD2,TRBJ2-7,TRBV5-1,CASTLGRGTDEQYF,TGCGCCAGCACGCTCGGGAGGGGCACCGACGAGCAGTACTTC
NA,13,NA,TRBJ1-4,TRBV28,CASSLRLNEKLFF,TGTGCCAGCAGTTTAAGACTTAATGAAAAACTGTTTTTT
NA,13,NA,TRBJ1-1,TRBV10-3,CAISESGTPQAFF,TGTGCCATCAGTGAGTCGGGAACCCCCCAAGCTTTCTTT
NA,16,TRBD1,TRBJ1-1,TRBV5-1,CASSLINRGGNTEAFF,TGCGCCAGCAGCCTAATTAACAGGGGCGGAAACACTGAAGCTTTCTTT
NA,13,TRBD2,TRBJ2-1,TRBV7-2,CASRGGSGNEQFF,TGTGCCAGCAGGGGGGGGTCTGGAAATGAGCAGTTCTTC
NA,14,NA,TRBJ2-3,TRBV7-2,CASTAGTSGDTQYF,TGTGCCAGCACCGCGGGCACGAGCGGAGATACGCAGTATTTT
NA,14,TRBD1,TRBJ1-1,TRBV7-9,CASSRDRGNTEAFF,TGTGCCAGCAGCCGGGACAGGGGGAACACTGAAGCTTTCTTT
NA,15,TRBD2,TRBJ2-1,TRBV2,CASRLLAGGPSEQFF,TGTGCCAGCAGACTACTAGCGGGGGGGCCAAGTGAGCAGTTCTTC
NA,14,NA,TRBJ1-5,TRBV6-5,CASNLGGDNQPQHF,TGTGCCAGCAACTTGGGGGGTGACAATCAGCCCCAGCATTTT
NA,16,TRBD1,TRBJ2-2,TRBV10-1,CASSDTGGAPAGELFF,TGCGCCAGCAGTGATACAGGGGGCGCCCCGGCCGGGGAGCTGTTTTTT
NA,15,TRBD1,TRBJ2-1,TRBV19,CASRQAGGPYNEQFF,TGTGCCAGTAGACAGGCAGGGGGCCCCTACAATGAGCAGTTCTTC
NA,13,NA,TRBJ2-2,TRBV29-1,CSVEDLGTGELFF,TGCAGCGTTGAAGATCTTGGGACCGGGGAGCTGTTTTTT
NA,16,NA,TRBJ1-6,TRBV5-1,CASSLALAGRGSPLHF,TGCGCCAGCAGCTTGGCCCTGGCAGGGAGGGGATCACCCCTCCACTTT
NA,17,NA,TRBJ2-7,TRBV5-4,CASSLDGGQFHSYEQYF,TGTGCCAGCAGCTTGGATGGAGGACAGTTCCACTCCTACGAGCAGTACTTC
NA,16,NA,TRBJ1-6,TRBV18,CANSPMQGFNNSPLHF,TGTGCCAACTCCCCCATGCAAGGGTTTAATAATTCACCCCTCCACTTT
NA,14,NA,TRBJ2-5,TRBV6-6,CASRPYRDKETQYF,TGTGCCAGCAGACCTTACAGGGACAAAGAGACCCAGTACTTC
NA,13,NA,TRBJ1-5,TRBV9,CASSVTVNQPQHF,TGTGCCAGCAGCGTGACAGTGAATCAGCCCCAGCATTTT
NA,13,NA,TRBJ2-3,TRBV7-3,CASSLLTTDTQYF,TGTGCCAGCAGCTTACTGACGACAGATACGCAGTATTTT